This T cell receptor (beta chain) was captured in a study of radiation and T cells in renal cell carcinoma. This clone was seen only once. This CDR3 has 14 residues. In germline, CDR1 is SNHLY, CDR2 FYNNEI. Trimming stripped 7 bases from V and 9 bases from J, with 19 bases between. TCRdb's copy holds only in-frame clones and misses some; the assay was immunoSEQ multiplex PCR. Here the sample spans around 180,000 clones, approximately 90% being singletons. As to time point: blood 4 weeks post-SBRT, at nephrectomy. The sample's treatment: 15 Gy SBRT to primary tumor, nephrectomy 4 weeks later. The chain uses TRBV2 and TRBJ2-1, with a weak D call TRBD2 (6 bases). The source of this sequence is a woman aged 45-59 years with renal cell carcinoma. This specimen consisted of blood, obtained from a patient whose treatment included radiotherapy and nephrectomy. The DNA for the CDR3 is TGTGCCAGCACCATACTAGGATACGGGAGTGAGCAGTTCTTC. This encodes CASTILGYGSEQFF.